This TCR beta chain originates from a study of cytomegalovirus exposure and HLA in healthy donors. Findings and caveats of the study: More clonal expansion characterized HLA-associated TCR beta chains than equally common others in a later analysis. A few of the chains that were CMV-associated were confirmed in vitro to be specific for CMV antigens. The listing of 150 to 200 TCR beta chains classed them as cytomegalovirus-associated. The Asian-associated ancestry cluster reportedly had fewer N-insertions than the roughly 700-donor mean in a later analysis.

Trimming cost V 2 bases and J 3 bases, with 14 bases left between them. The CDR3 totals 14 residues. From germline, CDR1 is GTSNPN and CDR2 SVGIG (reference sequence). In its sample, this clone was seen a few times. The antigen remains undetermined. The PCR ran on 60 Vbeta and 13 Jbeta primers. Assay: immunoSEQ multiplex PCR; the TCRdb copy retains only in-frame clones and omits some. Among approximately 96,000 clones listed, approximately 79% were seen once. Sample: PBMCs. The chain links TRBV30 to TRBJ2-7, with D maybe TRBD1 (5 bases). The clonotype originates from a male donor in good health and CMV-seronegative. The CDR3 DNA reads TGTGCCTGGAGTAGACAGCTCCTGGGCTACGAGCAGTACTTC. This gives the protein CAWSRQLLGYEQYF.